The rows below give T cell receptor beta chains drawn from one sample of a study of OX40 agonist ivuxolimab in advanced cancers. Method: immunoSEQ multiplex PCR; TCRdb's copy keeps in-frame clones and lacks some. Of fewer than 70,000 clones in the sample, 84% were seen once. The specimen was CD4+ or CD8+ T cells sorted from blood, collected in a trial of the OX40 agonist ivuxolimab. Receptors originate from an adult with an advanced solid tumor such as melanoma, head and neck, liver or kidney cancer. Each CDR3 is given with its conserved first and last residue. A D gene is named only where the DNA matches it firmly. Not all rows give a size; the values are once, few, many and, for expanded clones, a class.

D	size	V	J	DNA	CDR3
.	.	TRBV7-3	TRBJ2-1	TGTGCCAGCAGTTCCCCATACAGGGACGGCAATGAGCAGTTCTTC	CASSSPYRDGNEQFF
TRBD2	.	TRBV7-6	TRBJ2-5	TGTGCCAGCCGCTGGACTAGCGGGGGTCAAGAGACCCAGTACTTC	CASRWTSGGQETQYF
.	.	TRBV25-1	TRBJ2-1	TGTGCCAGCAGTGAATCCGGCGAGCCCCTGCCCAATGAGCAGTTCTTC	CASSESGEPLPNEQFF
TRBD2	.	TRBV7-9	TRBJ2-1	TGTGCCATCCGAACCGGGACTAGCGGGCAGAATGAGCAGTTCTTC	CAIRTGTSGQNEQFF
.	.	TRBV5-1	TRBJ1-3	TGCGCCAGCAGTTTGGATCGGGGGAACACCATATATTTT	CASSLDRGNTIYF
.	.	TRBV5-1	TRBJ2-3	TGCGCCAGTCGCCGAATCAGCGGGACAAGCACAGATACGCAGTATTTT	CASRRISGTSTDTQYF
.	.	TRBV11-1	TRBJ2-1	TGTGCCAGCAGCCGTAAGCCCCGGGTTGAGCAGTTCTTC	CASSRKPRVEQFF
TRBD2	few	TRBV11-2	TRBJ2-1	TGTGCCAGCAGCCTCTCAGCGGGGTCGGCCTACAATGAGCAGTTCTTC	CASSLSAGSAYNEQFF
TRBD1	.	TRBV29-1	TRBJ1-5	TGCAGCGTCGGGACAGAAAATCAGCCCCAGCATTTT	CSVGTENQPQHF
TRBD1	.	TRBV2	TRBJ2-7	TGTGCCAGCAGTTTCAGGACAGGGATAGGTTACGAGCAGTACTTC	CASSFRTGIGYEQYF
.	.	TRBV28	TRBJ2-7	TGTGCCAGCACTCCAGGCTCCTACGAGCAGTACTTC	CASTPGSYEQYF
.	.	TRBV5-6	TRBJ2-3	TGTGCCAGCAGCTTGGCCGGGGGTCCCACAGATACGCAGTATTTT	CASSLAGGPTDTQYF
.	few	TRBV9	TRBJ2-7	TGTGCCAGCAGCTCCTCAGGGGGGGTCCTCGAGCAGTACTTC	CASSSSGGVLEQYF
.	.	TRBV28	TRBJ2-7	TGTGCCAGCAGAGGGTTCGGTTCCAGAAGCTCCTACGAGCAGTACTTC	CASRGFGSRSSYEQYF
.	.	TRBV29-1	TRBJ1-1	TGCAGCGTTGAATGGGCAGTCTCGAACACTGAAGCTTTCTTT	CSVEWAVSNTEAFF
.	once	TRBV4-3	TRBJ2-1	TGCGCCAGCAGCCGGGAAGGCGACTCTTCGGCTGAGCAGTTCTTC	CASSREGDSSAEQFF
TRBD2	.	TRBV7-2	TRBJ2-7	TGTGCCAGCAGCCTGGGACTAGCGGACCACGAGCAGTACTTC	CASSLGLADHEQYF
.	.	TRBV27	TRBJ2-3	TGTGCCAGCAGTCGGAGCACAGATACGCAGTATTTT	CASSRSTDTQYF
.	.	TRBV18	TRBJ1-3	TGTGCCAGCTCACCTCAAGGAGGGAGCGGAAACACCATATATTTT	CASSPQGGSGNTIYF
.	.	TRBV10-3	TRBJ2-3	TGTGCCATCAGTGCCCCCTCGCAGGGGAGCACAGATACGCAGTATTTT	CAISAPSQGSTDTQYF
.	.	TRBV28	TRBJ2-7	TGTGCCAGCAGTTTGTCCCCCGACCCCGACCACGAGCAGTACTTC	CASSLSPDPDHEQYF
.	.	TRBV5-1	TRBJ2-7	TGCGCCAGCAGGGCGAACTCCTACGAGCAGTACTTC	CASRANSYEQYF
TRBD2	once	TRBV18	TRBJ2-6	TGTGCCAGCTCCCCGCGGGGGTATGGGGCCAACGTCCTGACTTTC	CASSPRGYGANVLTF
.	.	TRBV27	TRBJ1-5	TGTGCCAGCAGTCTTGGACAGATTCAGCCCCAGCATTTT	CASSLGQIQPQHF
.	.	TRBV1	TRBJ2-6	TGCACCAGCAGTAATATACCACAAAGTCGGGCCAACGTCCTGACTTTC	CTSSNIPQSRANVLTF
.	.	TRBV5-1	TRBJ2-1	TGCGCCAGCAGCTTGGCCGGGGATAGATACAATGAGCAGTTCTTC	CASSLAGDRYNEQFF
.	.	TRBV28	TRBJ2-2	TGTGCCAGCAGTGGATCGTGGACCGGGGAGCTGTTTTTT	CASSGSWTGELFF
.	.	TRBV4-1	TRBJ2-5	TGCGCCAGCAGCCAAGATCTTCAGGAACTAGAGACCCAGTACTTC	CASSQDLQELETQYF
.	.	TRBV28	TRBJ1-1	TGTGCCAGCAGCACCTACAGGTTTGGTGAAGCTTTCTTT	CASSTYRFGEAFF
.	.	TRBV10-3	TRBJ1-5	TGTGCCATCAGCACGGGGGTTTATCAGCCCCAGCATTTT	CAISTGVYQPQHF
.	.	TRBV28	TRBJ2-5	TGTGCCAGCAGTTTTGGCGGCCGGCCCCAAGAGACCCAGTACTTC	CASSFGGRPQETQYF
.	few	TRBV7-2	TRBJ2-5	TGTGCCAGCAGCTTAGGAGGGCCGGAGACCCAGTACTTC	CASSLGGPETQYF
.	.	TRBV29-1	TRBJ2-3	TGCAGTACTTCCCCCGCAGATACGCAGTATTTT	CSTSPADTQYF
.	.	TRBV11-2	TRBJ1-4	TGTGCCAGCAGGATGAAGGGGACCGTAACTAATGAAAAACTGTTTTTT	CASRMKGTVTNEKLFF
TRBD2	.	TRBV7-2	TRBJ2-5	TGTGCCAGCAGTTCCAGCGGGAGCGGAGAGACCCAGTACTTC	CASSSSGSGETQYF
TRBD2	.	TRBV4-3	TRBJ2-1	TGCGCCAGCAGCCAAGACGGGACTACTGACAATGAGCAGTTCTTC	CASSQDGTTDNEQFF
.	.	TRBV28	TRBJ2-4	TGTGCCAGCAGTTTGGTTCAGGAGGGCATTCAGTACTTC	CASSLVQEGIQYF
.	.	TRBV10-3	TRBJ2-3	TGTGCCACCGCCCGCCCTCCCTCAAGCGATACGCAGTATTTT	CATARPPSSDTQYF
.	.	TRBV6-6	TRBJ1-1	TGTGCCAGCAGTGGGGCGATGGGGGAGAACACTGAAGCTTTCTTT	CASSGAMGENTEAFF
.	once	TRBV6-6	TRBJ1-1	TGTGCCAGCAGACCGGACGGACGTGAAGCTTTCTTT	CASRPDGREAFF
.	.	TRBV5-4	TRBJ2-1	TGTGCCAGCAGCCGCCCGGGGGACCTCTACAATGAGCAGTTCTTC	CASSRPGDLYNEQFF
TRBD2	.	TRBV28	TRBJ2-3	TGTGCCAGCAGTTCCACCCCGGGACTAGCGGAGCGTCCCGGAGACACAGATACGCAGTATTTT	CASSSTPGLAERPGDTDTQYF
TRBD2	.	TRBV4-2	TRBJ2-1	TGTGCCAGCAGCTACGGTGCGGGGGGGTTTGAGAATGAGCAGTTCTTC	CASSYGAGGFENEQFF
TRBD2	once	TRBV2	TRBJ2-5	TGTGCCAGCAAGCCTAGCGGGGGAGGGCGCGAGACCCAGTACTTC	CASKPSGGGRETQYF
.	.	TRBV18	TRBJ2-7	TGTGCCAGCTCACCACCTCAGGGGAGCTACGAGCAGTACTTC	CASSPPQGSYEQYF
TRBD1	.	TRBV4-2	TRBJ1-5	TGTGCCAGCAGCCAAGAAACTGGGACAGAGACCCAGCATTTT	CASSQETGTETQHF
.	.	TRBV7-2	TRBJ1-1	TGTGCCAGCAGCCCCTGGGGGGGCGCCGCTGAAGCTTTCTTT	CASSPWGGAAEAFF